A selection of T cell receptor beta chains follows, all from one sample in a study of naive and memory T cell subsets. TCRdb re-analysed the UMI-ligation and nested PCR reads in MiXCR, keeping a single row per CDR3 protein. The table shows roughly 100,000 distinct CDR3 sequences, with approximately 10% occurring only once. The sequenced material came from naive CD4+ T cells from blood. These receptors were taken from a human donor in good health. Each CDR3 is given with its conserved first and last residue. The D gene is left open where the match is weak. Rows give clone size only sometimes, using once, few, many, or a class for an expanded clone.

d_gene | j_gene | v_gene | abundance | CDR3nt | CDR3aa
NA | TRBJ2-3 | TRBV20-1 | few | TGCAGTGCTAGTGGCGCTCCGCCGGATACGCAGTATTTT | CSASGAPPDTQYF
TRBD1 | TRBJ1-1 | TRBV7-3 | few | TGTGCCAGCAGCGGTTCGACAGGGAGGTCTGAAGCTTTCTTT | CASSGSTGRSEAFF
TRBD1 | TRBJ2-1 | TRBV5-1 | NA | TGCGCCAGCAGCTTGGAGGGACAGGCGAACAATGAGCAGTTCTTC | CASSLEGQANNEQFF
TRBD1 | TRBJ2-5 | TRBV25-1 | few | TGTGCCAGCAGTAACGGACAGGGATGGCAAGAGACCCAGTACTTC | CASSNGQGWQETQYF
NA | TRBJ2-7 | TRBV19 | many | TGTGCCAGTAGTTTGAGACTGGCCGACGAGCAGTACTTC | CASSLRLADEQYF
NA | TRBJ2-3 | TRBV20-1 | few | TGCTCCACCCTAGGGAGCCTTAGCACAGATACGCAGTATTTT | CSTLGSLSTDTQYF
NA | TRBJ2-5 | TRBV29-1 | many | TGCAGCGTTGAGGGGGGAGGTAGAAAGACCCAGTACTTC | CSVEGGGRKTQYF
TRBD1 | TRBJ1-1 | TRBV5-5 | NA | TGTGCCAGCAGAAAGGGGACAGGCCTCACTGAAGCTTTCTTT | CASRKGTGLTEAFF
NA | TRBJ1-2 | TRBV30 | few | TGTGCCTGGAGCCCAGACGACCACTATGGCTACACCTTC | CAWSPDDHYGYTF
TRBD1 | TRBJ1-2 | TRBV11-2 | many | TGTGCCAGCAGCTTAGAAGGGACAGGGGTCTATGGCTACACCTTC | CASSLEGTGVYGYTF
TRBD2 | TRBJ2-3 | TRBV12-3/TRBV12-4 | few | TGTGCCAGCAGCCTTGATTGGACTAGCGGGAGATATGGGACAGATACGCAGTATTTT | CASSLDWTSGRYGTDTQYF
TRBD1 | TRBJ1-1 | TRBV6-5 | NA | TGTGCCAGCAGTTATGGGACAGGGTCCGACACTGAAGCTTTCTTT | CASSYGTGSDTEAFF
NA | TRBJ1-6 | TRBV5-1 | few | TGCGCCAGCAGCCCAGGGTTAAGCTCCTATAATTCACCCCTCCACTTT | CASSPGLSSYNSPLHF
NA | TRBJ2-7 | TRBV9 | NA | TGTGCCAGCAGCCCAGAACAGGGTCAACCCTTGGGTTCCTACGAGCAGTACTTC | CASSPEQGQPLGSYEQYF
NA | TRBJ1-1 | TRBV30 | NA | TGTGCCTGGAGTGGGGGGCACTTGAACACTGAAGCTTTCTTT | CAWSGGHLNTEAFF
TRBD1 | TRBJ2-1 | TRBV20-1 | few | TGCAGTGCCCGGGGACAGCCCTACAATGAGCAGTTCTTC | CSARGQPYNEQFF
TRBD1 | TRBJ1-1 | TRBV7-9 | few | TGTGCCAGCAGCTCACCCGACAGGGGAAACACTGAAGCTTTCTTT | CASSSPDRGNTEAFF
NA | TRBJ1-6 | TRBV6-2/TRBV6-3 | NA | TGTGCCAGCAGTTACGGCCAGGGAGGTTCACCCCTCCACTTT | CASSYGQGGSPLHF
TRBD1 | TRBJ2-7 | TRBV14 | NA | TGTGCCAGCAGCCAAGCTTCAGGGGGCAATGTCAAGCAGTACTTC | CASSQASGGNVKQYF
NA | TRBJ2-3 | TRBV28 | few | TGTGCCAGCAGTTCCCCCCGACAGGGAGGGGGCACAGATACGCAGTATTTT | CASSSPRQGGGTDTQYF
TRBD1 | TRBJ2-1 | TRBV25-1 | many | TGTGCCAGCGCTGACAGGGGGCTTCCCTACAATGAGCAGTTCTTC | CASADRGLPYNEQFF
NA | TRBJ2-7 | TRBV10-3 | many | TGTGCCATCAGTGGGGCAGGAGGGGCTTACGAGCAGTACTTC | CAISGAGGAYEQYF
TRBD1 | TRBJ2-7 | TRBV28 | NA | TGTGCCAGCCTAAGTCGGGGGACAGGATCAAACGAGCAGTACTTC | CASLSRGTGSNEQYF
NA | TRBJ2-3 | TRBV7-6 | many | TGTGCCAGCGGGGTAGGTGGCACAGATACGCAGTATTTT | CASGVGGTDTQYF
NA | TRBJ2-5 | TRBV15 | many | TGTGCCACCAGCAGAGATTTTACTTTTAGGGGTAAGGGAGAGACCCAGTACTTC | CATSRDFTFRGKGETQYF
NA | TRBJ2-4 | TRBV12-5 | few | TGTGCTAGTGGTCGAGACCAACCGGGACTCCCCTCGAACATTCAGTACTTC | CASGRDQPGLPSNIQYF
TRBD1 | TRBJ2-7 | TRBV6-2/TRBV6-3 | few | TGTGCCAGCAGGCCGACGGATCGGACAGGGAAGCGCGAGCAGTACTTC | CASRPTDRTGKREQYF
NA | TRBJ1-5 | TRBV28 | few | TGTGCCAGCAGCTCTCCCGTAGTGGGGGGGAAGGCCCAGCATTTT | CASSSPVVGGKAQHF
TRBD1 | TRBJ1-5 | TRBV6-6 | NA | TGTGCCAGCAGTTACGGACAGGATCCCTATAGCAATCAGCCCCAGCATTTT | CASSYGQDPYSNQPQHF
NA | TRBJ2-3 | TRBV7-3 | NA | TGTGCCACCTCGACCTATAGCACAGATACGCAGTATTTT | CATSTYSTDTQYF
TRBD1 | TRBJ2-7 | TRBV19 | once | TGTGCCAGTAGTATAGGACAGGGAGCCTACGAGCAGTACTTC | CASSIGQGAYEQYF
NA | TRBJ1-5 | TRBV7-2 | NA | TGTGCCAGCAGCTTAGCGGGTTTACGTCAGCCCCAGCATTTT | CASSLAGLRQPQHF
NA | TRBJ2-7 | TRBV10-3 | few | TGTGCCATCAGTGAAGGGCGTGCCGGCTACGAGCAGTACTTC | CAISEGRAGYEQYF
NA | TRBJ1-1 | TRBV24-1 | NA | TGTGCCACCAGTGATTTGCTCAGCACTGAAGCTTTCTTT | CATSDLLSTEAFF
NA | TRBJ2-1 | TRBV12-5 | many | TGTGCTAGTGGTTTGGCCTTAAAGGACGACCGGAATTTAGTGAATGAGCAGTTCTTC | CASGLALKDDRNLVNEQFF
NA | TRBJ2-7 | TRBV15 | few | TGTGCCACCAGCAGAGATCTAGGACTGAGCGAGCAGTACTTC | CATSRDLGLSEQYF
NA | TRBJ2-3 | TRBV6-2/TRBV6-3 | few | TGTGCCAGCTCTACCACTCAGGGAGCAGATACGCAGTATTTT | CASSTTQGADTQYF
NA | TRBJ1-1 | TRBV28 | few | TGTGCCAGCAGTCAGAGGGGATCTCAAGCTTTCTTT | CASSQRGSQAFF
TRBD2 | TRBJ2-7 | TRBV4-3 | few | TGCGCCAGCAGCCAAGATTCGGGGACTAGCGGGCCCTACGAGCAGTACTTC | CASSQDSGTSGPYEQYF
TRBD2 | TRBJ2-7 | TRBV9 | few | TGTGCCAGCAGCGTGAGTAGCGGGAGTCCCTACGAGCAGTACTTC | CASSVSSGSPYEQYF
NA | TRBJ2-7 | TRBV12-3/TRBV12-4 | NA | TGTGCCAGCAGTTTATCTCCTGGGGCTACTACTAAAGAGCAGTACTTC | CASSLSPGATTKEQYF
NA | TRBJ2-7 | TRBV3-1 | few | TGTGCCGCCGGGCCGGGGCCCTCCTACGAGCAGTACTTC | CAAGPGPSYEQYF
TRBD1 | TRBJ1-2 | TRBV18 | NA | TGTGCCAGCTCACCGGGACAGGGGGAAGGCTACACCTTC | CASSPGQGEGYTF
NA | TRBJ1-1 | TRBV20-1 | NA | TGCAGTGCTCGTGGGGGAGACTACACTGAAGCTTTCTTT | CSARGGDYTEAFF
TRBD2 | TRBJ2-7 | TRBV7-9 | NA | TGTGCCAGCAGCTCGACCATAGCGGGAGGGCCCTCCGAGCAGTACTTC | CASSSTIAGGPSEQYF
NA | TRBJ2-3 | TRBV7-8 | NA | TGTGCCAGCAGCTTTCAAGGGGATACGCAGTATTTT | CASSFQGDTQYF
NA | TRBJ2-7 | TRBV29-1 | few | TGCAGCGGTGTGATGTATGGTTCCGAGCAGTACTTC | CSGVMYGSEQYF
TRBD1 | TRBJ2-2 | TRBV20-1 | NA | TGCAGTGCTAGAGGACAGGACAGGACGAACACCGGGGAGCTGTTTTTT | CSARGQDRTNTGELFF